One sample yielded the 30 T cell receptor beta chains listed below, sequenced in a study of T-cell reconstitution after alpha-beta-depleted transplantation in children. TCRbeta library preparation incorporated unique molecular identifiers. One entry per CDR3 protein results from TCRdb running MiXCR on the PCR reads. The sample has about 600,000 distinct CDR3 sequences, about 21% seen once. The sample in question was PBMCs, mostly from graft donor cells, obtained 360 days after TCRalphabeta/CD19-depleted stem cell transplant. Receptors originate from a boy in the first two years of life who had a stem cell transplant for acute myeloid leukemia, so the T cells may come from the graft donor.

There are a few counts of this clonotype. The J gene is TRBJ1-1, the V gene TRBV7-2, with D unresolved. The CDR3 loop spans 16 amino acids. Trimming pared 0 bases from V and 0 bases from J, leaving 11 bases between. Germline values: CDR1 SGHTA, CDR2 FQGNSA. DNA for the CDR3: TGTGCCAGCAGCTTAGCACACTTCGCTCTGAACACTGAAGCTTTCTTT. This translates into CASSLAHFALNTEAFF.

V is TRBV11-2 and J is TRBJ2-1; D not resolved. The CDR3 is made up of 17 amino acids. Between the trimmed V and J ends, which lost 0 bases and 0 bases, there was a span of 12 bases. The V gene's germline CDR1 is SGHAT and CDR2 FQNNGV. DNA for the CDR3: TGTGCCAGCAGCTTAGATCTGTTTTCGAGCTCCTACAATGAGCAGTTCTTC. Translation gives CASSLDLFSSSYNEQFF.

This clonotype has more than one count but fewer than ten. The chain employs TRBV15 and TRBJ2-5, with D tentatively TRBD2 (5 bases). The ends were cut back, 3 bases at V and 0 bases at J, with 8 bases in the middle. CDR3 length equals 14 residues. The germline gives CDR1 LNHNV, CDR2 YYDKDF (reference sequence). In DNA, the CDR3 is TGTGCCACCAGCAGCCGCGGGTACCAAGAGACCCAGTACTTC. Amino acid sequence: CATSSRGYQETQYF.

The chain links TRBV28 to TRBJ2-1, with TRBD1 matching 9 bases. The length of the CDR3 is 15 residues. Germline V gives CDR1 MDHEN, CDR2 SYDVKM. Trimming cost V 4 bases and J 5 bases; bases outside gene matches: 6. CDR3 sequence reads: CASSWDRESHNEQFF. In DNA, the CDR3 is TGTGCCAGCAGTTGGGACAGGGAATCGCACAATGAGCAGTTCTTC.

This chain links TRBV20-1 with TRBJ1-5; D might be TRBD1 (5 bases). Between the trimmed V and J ends, which lost 3 bases and 4 bases, there was a span of 16 bases. Per the germline V gene, CDR1 is DFQATT and CDR2 is SNEGSKA (reference sequence). This CDR3 is built from 15 residues. CDR3 nucleotide sequence: TGCAGTGCTAGGGAGGGTAAAGGGGTGAATCAGCCCCAGCATTTT. It yields the protein CSAREGKGVNQPQHF.

This clonotype was seen at least ten times. The chain employs TRBV7-2 and TRBJ2-3; no definite D call. The CDR3 runs 13 residues. Germline V gene lookup returns CDR1 SGHTA and CDR2 FQGNSA. V lost 6 bases and J 2 bases, leaving 9 bases between the germline ends. In DNA form, the CDR3 reads TGTGCCAGCAGACACGGCAACACAGATACGCAGTATTTT. Translation: CASRHGNTDTQYF.

This clonotype was seen once. The gene calls are TRBV6-2 or TRBV6-3 and TRBJ1-6, with a possible D match to TRBD1 (6 bases). Per germline, CDR1 MNHEY and CDR2 SVGEGT. The CDR3 length is 15 residues. V was trimmed by 0 bases and J by 9 bases, leaving 12 bases between them. Here the CDR3 reads CASSYSLQGVSPLHF. As DNA, the CDR3 is TGTGCCAGCAGTTACTCTCTACAGGGAGTTTCACCCCTCCACTTT.

This clonotype showed up just a few times. The CDR3 protein is CASSYSWTGESYNEQFF. The CDR3 nucleotides are TGTGCCAGCAGTTACTCATGGACAGGGGAGAGCTACAATGAGCAGTTCTTC. The chain uses TRBV6-5 and TRBJ2-1; 9 bases match TRBD1. Per the germline V gene, CDR1 is MNHEY and CDR2 is SVGAGI. V was clipped by 0 bases and J by 3 bases; unmatched bases: 6. This CDR3 region has 17 residues.

This clonotype has a count of ten or more. The CDR3, as DNA: TGTGCCAGCAGCCAAGTCGATATCGGTGAGCAGTTCTTC. Translation gives CASSQVDIGEQFF. The V call is TRBV4-2, the J call TRBJ2-1; D is unresolved. The V end was cut by 1 base, the J end by 9 bases, with 10 bases between. The length of the CDR3 is 13 residues. The germline CDR1 and CDR2 sequences are LGHNA and YNFKEQ.

The DNA for the CDR3 is TGTGCCAGCAGCGCCGGGCGAATAGTTGAGACCCAGTACTTC. Its translation is CASSAGRIVETQYF. The chain carries TRBV28 and TRBJ2-5; D is ambiguous. Germline V gene sequence: CDR1 MDHEN, CDR2 SYDVKM. V was cut by 6 bases and J by 5 bases, with 16 bases left in between. This CDR3 is 14 amino acids long.

This chain connects TRBV24-1 to TRBJ2-7, with 9 bases identical to TRBD1. Germline V gene sequence: CDR1 KGHDR, CDR2 SFDVKD. The J segment lost 1 base and the V segment lost 7 bases, leaving 7 bases of the junction unmatched. The CDR3 is made up of 15 amino acids. The CDR3 region is CATRRGQGVSYEQYF. The CDR3, as DNA: TGTGCCACCAGGAGGGGACAGGGCGTTTCCTACGAGCAGTACTTC.

The V call is TRBV7-2, the J call TRBJ2-2; D is ambiguous. The germline CDR1 and CDR2 sequences are SGHTA and FQGNSA. The CDR3 loop spans 13 amino acids. V lost 3 bases, J lost 6 bases, and 8 bases lay in between. The CDR3 bases are TGTGCCAGCAGCTTCCGGGTTCCCGGGGAGCTGTTTTTT. This sequence encodes CASSFRVPGELFF.

This clonotype was recorded a few times. V is TRBV11-3 and J is TRBJ2-1; TRBD1 aligns across 9 bases. V gave up 5 bases and J gave up 7 bases; unmatched junction bases: 15. Germline CDR1 reads SGHNT; CDR2 reads YENEEA. The CDR3 contains 17 residues. The CDR3 region is CASSPGQGWVVINEQFF. The CDR3 DNA follows: TGTGCCAGCAGCCCGGGACAGGGATGGGTTGTGATAAATGAGCAGTTCTTC.

The CDR3 is CASRPRDRAYGYTF. CDR3 DNA sequence: TGTGCCAGCAGACCCCGTGACAGGGCATATGGCTACACCTTC. The V and J genes are TRBV12-3 or TRBV12-4 and TRBJ1-2, with 7 nucleotides matching TRBD1. V dropped 6 bases and J dropped 5; count of bases not matched to a gene: 9. This CDR3 has 14 amino acids.

J is TRBJ2-1 and V is TRBV18; 9 bases match TRBD2. Germline V gene data show CDR1 as KGHSH and CDR2 as LQKENI. V was pared by 9 bases and J by 2 bases, with 5 bases of the junction left unmatched. This CDR3 is 14 amino acids long. The CDR3 DNA reads as TGTGCCAGTTACGCGGGGGGGACCTACAATGAGCAGTTCTTC. It translates to CASYAGGTYNEQFF.

The J gene is TRBJ2-5, the V gene TRBV20-1; 9 bases match TRBD2. Germline V gene data show CDR1 as DFQATT and CDR2 as SNEGSKA (reference sequence). The junction had 8 bases not matched to a gene; V was cut back by 5 bases and J by 4 bases. CDR3 length: 14 residues. The CDR3 DNA reads as TGCAGTGCTCGTCTAGCGGGGAGACGAGAGACCCAGTACTTC. It translates to CSARLAGRRETQYF.

The CDR3 here is CSAIRTSVSTDTQYF. The CDR3 region has the DNA TGCAGTGCTATAAGGACTAGTGTGAGCACAGATACGCAGTATTTT. The chain has TRBV20-1 and TRBJ2-3, with 7 bases fitting TRBD2. Losses at the gene ends were 4 bases for V and 0 bases for J; bases not matched to a gene: 7. Germline V gives CDR1 DFQATT, CDR2 SNEGSKA (reference sequence). This CDR3 comprises 15 residues.

The chain carries TRBV25-1 and TRBJ2-7; TRBD1 is a possible D gene (5 bases). CDR1 and CDR2 (germline): MGHDK, SYGVNS. Trimming left V 5 bases short and J 0 bases short, with 11 bases between. The CDR3 length is 14 residues. CDR3 amino acids: CASSRVTDSYEQYF. In nucleotides, the CDR3 is TGTGCCAGCAGTAGGGTGACAGACTCCTACGAGCAGTACTTC.

This clonotype was picked up a small number of times. The chain carries TRBV20-1 and TRBJ2-1, with TRBD2 matching 9 bases. The junction had 11 bases not matched to a gene; V was cut back by 2 bases and J by 9 bases. This CDR3 region has 15 residues. Germline CDR1 is DFQATT and CDR2 is SNEGSKA (reference sequence). The CDR3 loop is CSARSPGLAVGEQFF. CDR3 DNA sequence: TGCAGTGCTAGAAGTCCGGGACTAGCCGTCGGTGAGCAGTTCTTC.

This clonotype came up a few times. V and J are TRBV4-3 and TRBJ2-2, with 7 bases matching TRBD2. CDR3 length: 17 amino acids. J was trimmed by 4 bases and V by 0 bases; bases with no gene match: 8. CDR1 and CDR2 from the germline V gene are LGHNA and YSLEER. CDR3 in amino acids: CASSQEKASGSTGELFF. DNA of the CDR3: TGCGCCAGCAGCCAAGAAAAGGCTAGCGGTTCCACCGGGGAGCTGTTTTTT.

The CDR3 reads CASSLPTGAKNIQFF. The DNA of the CDR3 is TGTGCCAGCAGCCTACCTACGGGGGCCAAAAACATTCAGTTCTTC. The chain links TRBV28 to TRBJ2-4, with D possibly being TRBD1 or TRBD2 (6 bases each). TRBJ2-1 explains the end of the DNA better; the J call may be wrong. This CDR3 region has 15 residues. The germline V gene encodes CDR1 MDHEN and CDR2 SYDVKM.

The count of this clonotype is one. V and J are TRBV7-3 and TRBJ1-2; D gene ambiguous. The CDR3 is 15 amino acids. V was pared by 3 bases and J by 2 bases, with 13 bases between. CDR1 SGHTA and CDR2 FQGTGA come from the germline V gene. The CDR3 reads CASSLPDEGNYGYTF. The CDR3, as DNA: TGTGCCAGCAGCTTGCCCGACGAGGGAAACTATGGCTACACCTTC.

At least ten counts were recorded for this clonotype. The gene calls are TRBV9 and TRBJ2-7; TRBD1 agrees at 12 bases. Germline CDR1 is SGDLS and CDR2 is YYNGEE. CDR3 size: 14 residues. Unmatched junction bases numbered 3, after V lost 3 bases and J lost 5 bases. This CDR3 reads CASSGWDRGHEQYF. The DNA for the CDR3 is TGTGCCAGCAGCGGGTGGGACAGGGGGCACGAGCAGTACTTC.

The rearrangement uses TRBV20-1 and TRBJ2-3; TRBD1 is a possible D gene (5 bases). CDR1 DFQATT and CDR2 SNEGSKA come from the germline V gene (reference sequence). The CDR3 covers 15 residues. V lost 6 bases and J lost 0, with 16 bases in between. This CDR3 is CSARASNPSTDTQYF. The CDR3 nucleotides are TGCAGTGCCAGGGCCAGTAATCCTAGCACAGATACGCAGTATTTT.

The V and J genes are TRBV6-1 and TRBJ1-3; 9 bases are a match to TRBD1. V trimming: 3 bases; J trimming: 2 bases; junction bases outside the gene matches: 2. Germline CDR1 is MNHNS and CDR2 is SASEGT. The CDR3 covers 15 residues. The CDR3: CASSEDRGTGNTIYF. The CDR3 region has the DNA TGTGCCAGCAGTGAGGACAGGGGAACTGGAAACACCATATATTTT.

This clonotype was counted only a few times. At one end, the junction sequence differs from germline, possibly due to a read error. The V gene is TRBV28, the J gene TRBJ2-5, with unresolved D. The CDR3 is made up of 11 amino acids. Germline V lookup: CDR1 MDHEN, CDR2 SYDVKM. The CDR3 nucleotides are TGTGCCAGCAGTTCCCCCATGGGCGTTGGATTC. Translated: CASSSPMGVGF.

The J gene is TRBJ1-5, the V gene TRBV7-8; D might be TRBD1 (5 bases). CDR3 length: 15 amino acids. Trimming stripped 5 bases from V and 2 bases from J, with 13 bases between. Looked up from germline, CDR1 is SGHVS and CDR2 is FQNEAQ. CDR3 sequence reads: CASSLRAGGNQPQHF. The CDR3 nucleotides read TGTGCCAGCAGCCTCAGGGCAGGAGGCAATCAGCCCCAGCATTTT. Using reference TRBV7-8 and TRBJ1-5 for the parts outside the CDR3, the full variable domain is GAGVSQSPRYKVAKRGQDVALRCDPISGHVSLFWYQQALGQGPEFLTYFQNEAQLDKSGLPSDRFFAERPEGSVSTLKIQRTQQEDSAVYLCASSLRAGGNQPQHFGDGTRLSIL.

This clonotype was seen a handful of times. The chain carries TRBV20-1 and TRBJ2-2; D is unclear. The CDR3 loop spans 15 amino acids. Germline CDR1 and CDR2: DFQATT and SNEGSKA (reference sequence). Between the trimmed V and J ends, which lost 6 bases and 1 base, there was a span of 15 bases. CDR3 DNA sequence: TGCAGTGCCACCCCCCCGAGTAGGAACACCGGGGAGCTGTTTTTT. It codes for CSATPPSRNTGELFF.

The table lists this clonotype with a few counts. This rearrangement joins TRBV11-2 to TRBJ1-2, with a weak D call TRBD1 (6 bases). The germline V and J ends were trimmed by 2 bases and 6 bases, with 13 bases remaining between them. Germline-derived CDR1 and CDR2 are SGHAT and FQNNGV. The length of the CDR3 is 14 residues. CDR3 sequence: CASSLQGRDHGYTF. Here the CDR3 DNA reads TGTGCCAGCAGCTTACAGGGGCGGGATCATGGCTACACCTTC.

CDR3 in amino acids: CASSPIAGGNTGELFF. The CDR3 DNA follows: TGTGCCAGCAGTCCAATCGCGGGGGGGAACACCGGGGAGCTGTTTTTT. The chain combines TRBV12-3 or TRBV12-4 with TRBJ2-2, with 8 positions matching TRBD2. The CDR3 totals 16 residues. V shed 5 bases, J shed 1 base, and the junction held 6 bases outside the gene matches.